The subject of this entry is one T cell receptor beta chain. Antigen specificity is unknown. These data come from a study of T-cell memory formation after mild COVID-19. Regarding the study as a whole: What remained unconfirmed was the SARS-CoV-2 specificity of second-wave clones peaking on day 37.

MiXCR was run by TCRdb on the 5' RACE reads, yielding one entry per CDR3 protein. This table holds 550,000 to 700,000 distinct CDR3 sequences, about a sixth found once. This CDR3 spans 16 amino acids. Germline-derived CDR1 and CDR2 are LGHNA and YSLEER. The V gene end was trimmed by 1 base and the J gene end by 7 bases; junction bases not matched to a gene: 9. The sequenced sample consisted of PBMCs or a T cell subset sorted from them (not recorded which). This TCR was sampled from an adult woman who had mild COVID-19 (a few samples of this study predate the infection). Cell type and time point are not known. This chain links TRBV4-3 with TRBJ2-1, with 8 positions matching TRBD2. The CDR3: CASSQGTAGVRNEQFF. The CDR3 nucleotides read TGCGCCAGCAGCCAAGGGACAGCGGGAGTGCGAAATGAGCAGTTCTTC.